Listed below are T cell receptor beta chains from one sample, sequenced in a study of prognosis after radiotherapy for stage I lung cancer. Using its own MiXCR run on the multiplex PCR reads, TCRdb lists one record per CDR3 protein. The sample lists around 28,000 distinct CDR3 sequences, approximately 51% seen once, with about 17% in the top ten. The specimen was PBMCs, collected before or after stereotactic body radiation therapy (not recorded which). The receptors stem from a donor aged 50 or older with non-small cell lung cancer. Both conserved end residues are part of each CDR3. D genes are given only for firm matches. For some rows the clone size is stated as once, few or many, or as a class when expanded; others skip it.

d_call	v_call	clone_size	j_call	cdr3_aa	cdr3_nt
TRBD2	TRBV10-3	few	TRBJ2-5	CAISEGLAYETQYF	TGTGCCATCAGTGAGGGACTAGCTTACGAGACCCAGTACTTC
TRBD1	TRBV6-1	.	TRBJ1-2	CASSVLGTAYGYTF	TGTGCCAGCAGTGTCCTGGGGACAGCCTATGGCTACACCTTC
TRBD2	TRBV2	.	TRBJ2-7	CASSPRTSGNYEQYF	TGTGCCAGCAGTCCACGGACTAGCGGGAACTACGAGCAGTACTTC
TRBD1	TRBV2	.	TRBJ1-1	CASSPPGQGAERKAFF	TGTGCCAGCAGTCCCCCGGGACAGGGGGCGGAACGAAAAGCTTTCTTT
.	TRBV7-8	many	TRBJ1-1	CASSYRVATEAFF	TGTGCCAGCTCCTACAGGGTCGCCACTGAAGCTTTCTTT
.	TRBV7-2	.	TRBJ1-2	CASSFTRHCNTF	TGTGCCAGCAGCTTTACCCGGCACTGCAACACCTTC
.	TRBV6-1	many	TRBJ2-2	CASRDEAGHTGELFF	TGTGCCAGCAGGGATGAAGCAGGGCACACCGGGGAGCTGTTTTTT
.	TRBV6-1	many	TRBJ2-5	CASSEDGELAQYF	TGTGCCAGCAGTGAAGATGGGGAACTGGCCCAGTACTTC
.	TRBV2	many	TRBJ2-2	CASSVRTSGGELFF	TGTGCCAGCAGTGTAAGAACTAGTGGAGGGGAGCTGTTTTTT
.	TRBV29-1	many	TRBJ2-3	CSVEEAGTDTQYF	TGCAGCGTTGAAGAGGCCGGAACAGATACGCAGTATTTT
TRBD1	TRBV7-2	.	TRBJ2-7	CASSPPGQDYEQYF	TGTGCCAGCAGCCCTCCGGGACAGGACTACGAGCAGTACTTC
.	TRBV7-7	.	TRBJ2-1	CDSSVRKGRDNEQFF	TGTGATAGCAGCGTTCGAAAGGGCCGGGACAATGAGCAGTTCTTC
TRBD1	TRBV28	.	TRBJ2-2	CASSFGTVASSEELFF	TGTGCCAGCAGTTTTGGGACAGTCGCCTCTTCGGAGGAGCTGTTTTTT
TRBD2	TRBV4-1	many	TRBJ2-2	CASSQDPLAGGFTGELFF	TGCGCCAGCAGCCAAGACCCTCTTGCGGGAGGTTTCACCGGGGAGCTGTTTTTT
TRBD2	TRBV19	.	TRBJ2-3	CASSIGGLAGADTQYF	TGTGCCAGTAGTATAGGCGGACTAGCGGGAGCAGATACGCAGTATTTT
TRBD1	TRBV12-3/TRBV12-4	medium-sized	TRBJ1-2	CASNQDRGNGYTF	TGTGCCAGCAACCAAGACAGGGGGAATGGCTACACCTTC
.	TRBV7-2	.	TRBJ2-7	CASSSDYEQYF	TGTGCCAGCAGCAGTGACTACGAGCAGTACTTC
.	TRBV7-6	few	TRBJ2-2	CASSLAGGTGELFF	TGTGCCAGCAGCTTAGCTGGCGGTACCGGGGAGCTGTTTTTT
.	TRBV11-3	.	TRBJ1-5	CAGSLKTYGSHQPQHF	TGTGCCGGCAGCCTCAAGACATATGGATCGCATCAGCCCCAGCATTTT
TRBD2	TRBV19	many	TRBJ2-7	CASSREPLAGWSYEQYF	TGTGCCAGTAGTAGGGAGCCACTAGCGGGATGGTCCTACGAGCAGTACTTC
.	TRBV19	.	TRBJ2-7	CASSSTQQGSQYF	TGTGCCAGTAGTTCGACACAGCAGGGCAGTCAGTACTTC
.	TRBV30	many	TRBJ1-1	CAWSVQEFTEAFF	TGTGCCTGGAGTGTACAGGAGTTTACTGAAGCTTTCTTT
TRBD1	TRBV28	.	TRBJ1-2	CASRDYRQGASYGYTF	TGTGCAAGCAGAGACTATCGACAGGGGGCGAGCTATGGCTACACCTTC
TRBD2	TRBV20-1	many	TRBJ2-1	CSATLAGEQFF	TGCAGTGCTACTCTAGCGGGGGAGCAGTTCTTC
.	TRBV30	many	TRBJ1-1	CAWAPRGTSAAEAFF	TGTGCCTGGGCCCCAAGGGGCACCTCCGCCGCTGAAGCTTTCTTT
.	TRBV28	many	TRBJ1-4	CASRGGINEKLFF	TGTGCCAGCAGAGGGGGTATTAATGAAAAACTGTTTTTT
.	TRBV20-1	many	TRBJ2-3	CSARIRGRRTDTQYF	TGCAGTGCTAGGATCCGGGGGCGCCGCACAGATACGCAGTATTTT
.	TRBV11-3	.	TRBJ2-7	CASSLDLGGTGASEQYF	TGTGCCAGCAGCTTAGATCTAGGGGGGACTGGGGCTTCCGAGCAGTACTTC
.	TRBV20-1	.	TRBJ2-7	CSADGSGPLGEQYF	TGCAGTGCTGATGGTAGCGGTCCCTTGGGCGAGCAGTACTTC
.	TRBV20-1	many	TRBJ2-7	CSAPLGSPYEQYF	TGCAGTGCCCCGCTAGGGAGTCCCTACGAGCAGTACTTC
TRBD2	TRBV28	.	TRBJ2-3	CASRPNIAGMGTDTQYF	TGTGCCAGCAGACCTAACATAGCGGGAATGGGCACAGATACGCAGTATTTT
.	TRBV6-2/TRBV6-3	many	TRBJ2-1	CASIPAGYNEQFF	TGTGCCAGCATTCCCGCGGGGTACAATGAGCAGTTCTTC
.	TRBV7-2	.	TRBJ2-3	CAVPKRAWVYTQYF	TGTGCCGTCCCGAAGCGGGCCTGGGTGTATACGCAGTATTTT
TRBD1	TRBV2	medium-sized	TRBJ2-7	CASRGDRWSYEQYF	TGTGCCAGCAGGGGGGACAGGTGGTCCTACGAGCAGTACTTC
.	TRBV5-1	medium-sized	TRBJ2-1	CASSSPGRSYNEQFF	TGCGCCAGCAGCTCCCCAGGACGGTCCTACAATGAGCAGTTCTTC
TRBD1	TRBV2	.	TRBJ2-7	CASSRPRQGGYEQYF	TGTGCCAGCAGCAGACCTAGACAGGGCGGCTACGAGCAGTACTTC
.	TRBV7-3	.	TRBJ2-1	CASIFVGANEQFF	TGTGCCAGCATCTTCGTGGGGGCGAATGAGCAGTTCTTC
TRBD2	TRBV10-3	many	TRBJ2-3	CAISDSGRAWDTQYF	TGTGCCATCAGTGATTCCGGGAGGGCCTGGGATACGCAGTATTTT
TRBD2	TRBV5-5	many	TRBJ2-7	CASSYTGLAGVSSYEQYF	TGTGCCAGCAGCTACACCGGACTAGCGGGAGTGTCTTCGTACGAGCAGTACTTC
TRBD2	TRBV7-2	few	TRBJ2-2	CASSHGLAGTWGNGELFF	TGTGCCAGCAGCCATGGACTAGCGGGGACCTGGGGCAACGGGGAGCTGTTTTTT
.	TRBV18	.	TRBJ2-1	CASSPNWQGTNEQFF	TGTGCCAGCTCACCAAATTGGCAGGGAACGAATGAGCAGTTCTTC
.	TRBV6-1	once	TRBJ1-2	CASSEAVGASGYTF	TGTGCCAGCAGTGAAGCAGTAGGGGCCTCGGGCTACACCTTC
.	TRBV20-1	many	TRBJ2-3	CGARESTDTQYF	TGCGGTGCTAGGGAGAGCACAGATACGCAGTATTTT
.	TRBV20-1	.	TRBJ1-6	CSRPVPFDSPLHF	TGCAGCAGACCCGTCCCCTTCGATTCACCCCTCCACTTT
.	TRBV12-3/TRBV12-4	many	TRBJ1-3	CASSLPHTIYF	TGTGCCAGCAGTTTGCCCCACACCATATATTTT